The clone carrying this TCR beta chain rates as medium-sized. The antigen remains unidentified. This sample was included in a study of immune evolution from preneoplasia to lung adenocarcinoma. About the study: HLA loss of heterozygosity: about 7% AIS, about 15% MIA, about 31% ADC, none AAH.

Study results and limitations: Later-stage lesions appeared to have more T cells, more diversity, less clonality. Compared with EGFR-mutant or double wild-type lesions, KRAS-mutant nodules were more clonal.

The CDR3 runs to 13 residues. V lost 4 bases and J lost 7, with 10 bases in between. Germline lookup yields CDR1 MNHNY and CDR2 SVGAGI (reference sequence). TCRdb keeps only in-frame clones here, not all; method: immunoSEQ multiplex PCR. Of roughly 28,000 clones in the sample, roughly 70% were seen once. The sample consisted of FFPE invasive lung adenocarcinoma tissue. This sequence was found in a person aged 55 to 75 with invasive lung adenocarcinoma. Some clones in this sample may be carry-over from other donors' samples. This chain connects TRBV6-6 to TRBJ1-4; the D is unclear. CDR3 DNA sequence: TGTGCCAGCAGTTCACGTGACGGTGAAAAACTGTTTTTT. Protein sequence: CASSSRDGEKLFF.